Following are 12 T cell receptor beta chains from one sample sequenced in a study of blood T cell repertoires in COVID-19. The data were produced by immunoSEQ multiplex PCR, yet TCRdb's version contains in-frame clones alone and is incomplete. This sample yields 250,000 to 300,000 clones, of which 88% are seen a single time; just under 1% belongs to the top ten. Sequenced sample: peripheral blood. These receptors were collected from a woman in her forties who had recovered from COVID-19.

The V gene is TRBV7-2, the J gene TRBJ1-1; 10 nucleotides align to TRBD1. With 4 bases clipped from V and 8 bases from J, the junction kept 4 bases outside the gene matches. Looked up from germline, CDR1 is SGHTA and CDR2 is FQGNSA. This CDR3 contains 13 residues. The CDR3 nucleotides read TGTGCCAGCAGCTCGGACAGGGGGAGGGAAGCTTTCTTT. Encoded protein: CASSSDRGREAFF.

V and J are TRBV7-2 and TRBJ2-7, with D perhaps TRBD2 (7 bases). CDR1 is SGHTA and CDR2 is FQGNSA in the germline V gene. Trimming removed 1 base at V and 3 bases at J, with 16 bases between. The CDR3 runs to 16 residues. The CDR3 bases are TGTGCCAGCAGCTTAGTCGGGGGCGGGAGTATCTACGAGCAGTACTTC. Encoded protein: CASSLVGGGSIYEQYF.

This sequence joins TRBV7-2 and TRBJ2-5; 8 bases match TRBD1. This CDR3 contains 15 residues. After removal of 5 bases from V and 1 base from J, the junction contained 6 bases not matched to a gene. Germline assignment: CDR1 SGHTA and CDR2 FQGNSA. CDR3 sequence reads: CASSADRGSQETQYF. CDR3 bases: TGTGCCAGCAGCGCCGACAGGGGCAGCCAAGAGACCCAGTACTTC.

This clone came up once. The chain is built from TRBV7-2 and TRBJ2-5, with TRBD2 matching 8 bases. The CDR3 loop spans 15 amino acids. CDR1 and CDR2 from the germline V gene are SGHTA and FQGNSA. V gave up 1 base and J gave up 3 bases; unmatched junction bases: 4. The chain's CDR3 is CASSLGSGSEETQYF. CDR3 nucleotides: TGTGCCAGCAGCTTAGGAAGCGGGAGTGAAGAGACCCAGTACTTC.

The CDR3 sequence is CASTPPQGAYEQYF. The CDR3, as DNA: TGTGCCAGCACCCCCCCTCAAGGGGCCTACGAGCAGTACTTC. The chain is built from TRBV6-1 and TRBJ2-7; a possible D gene is TRBD1 (5 bases). The CDR3 runs to 14 residues. Trimming took 7 bases from V and 2 from J, leaving 15 bases between them. Germline loops: CDR1 MNHNS, CDR2 SASEGT.

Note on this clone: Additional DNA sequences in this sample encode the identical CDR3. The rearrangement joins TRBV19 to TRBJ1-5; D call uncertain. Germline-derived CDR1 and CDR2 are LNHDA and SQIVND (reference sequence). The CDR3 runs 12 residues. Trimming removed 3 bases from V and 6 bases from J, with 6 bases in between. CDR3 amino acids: CASSIRGQPQHF. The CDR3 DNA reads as TGTGCCAGTAGTATTCGGGGTCAGCCCCAGCATTTT.

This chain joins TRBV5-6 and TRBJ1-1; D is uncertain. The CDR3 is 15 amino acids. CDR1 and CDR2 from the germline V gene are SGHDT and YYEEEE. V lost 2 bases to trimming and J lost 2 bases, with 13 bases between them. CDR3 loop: CASSLTPGTNTEAFF. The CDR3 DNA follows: TGTGCCAGCAGCTTAACACCGGGAACTAACACTGAAGCTTTCTTT.

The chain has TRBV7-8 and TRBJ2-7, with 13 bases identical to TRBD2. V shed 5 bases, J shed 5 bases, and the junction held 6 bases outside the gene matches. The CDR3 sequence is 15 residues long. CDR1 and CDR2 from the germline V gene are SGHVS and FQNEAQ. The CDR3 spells CASSRGGTSGNEQYF. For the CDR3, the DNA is TGTGCCAGCAGCCGGGGGGGGACTAGCGGGAACGAGCAGTACTTC.

CDR3 nucleotide sequence: TGTGCCTGGAGCGGGACAGGGGGACAAGAGACCCAGTACTTC. Amino acid sequence: CAWSGTGGQETQYF. The chain couples TRBV30 to TRBJ2-5; 11 bases are a match to TRBD1. From germline, CDR1 is GTSNPN and CDR2 SVGIG (reference sequence). V lost 3 bases, J lost 2 bases, and 2 bases stayed unmatched. CDR3 size: 14 residues.

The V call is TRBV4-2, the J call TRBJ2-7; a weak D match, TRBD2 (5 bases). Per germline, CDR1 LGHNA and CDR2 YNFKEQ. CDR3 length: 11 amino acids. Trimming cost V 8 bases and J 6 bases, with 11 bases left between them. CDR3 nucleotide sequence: TGTGCCAGCTCAACGAGGGTCGAGCAGTACTTC. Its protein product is CASSTRVEQYF.

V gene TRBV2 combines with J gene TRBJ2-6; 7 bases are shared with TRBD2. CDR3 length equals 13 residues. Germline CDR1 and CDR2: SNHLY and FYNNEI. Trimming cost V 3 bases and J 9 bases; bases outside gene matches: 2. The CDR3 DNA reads TGTGCCAGCAGTGACCGGGACTACAACGTCCTGACTTTC. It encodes CASSDRDYNVLTF.

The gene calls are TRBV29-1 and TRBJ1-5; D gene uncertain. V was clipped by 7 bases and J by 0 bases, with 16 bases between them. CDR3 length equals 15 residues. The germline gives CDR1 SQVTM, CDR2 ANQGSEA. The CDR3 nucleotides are TGCAGCGCCTCGGGGTGGCCCCATAGCAATCAGCCCCAGCATTTT. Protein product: CSASGWPHSNQPQHF. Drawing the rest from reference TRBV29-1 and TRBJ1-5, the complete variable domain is SAVISQKPSRDICQRGTSLTIQCQVDSQVTMMFWYRQQPGQSLTLIATANQGSEATYESGFVIDKFPISRPNLTFSTLTVSNMSPEDSSIYLCSASGWPHSNQPQHFGDGTRLSIL.